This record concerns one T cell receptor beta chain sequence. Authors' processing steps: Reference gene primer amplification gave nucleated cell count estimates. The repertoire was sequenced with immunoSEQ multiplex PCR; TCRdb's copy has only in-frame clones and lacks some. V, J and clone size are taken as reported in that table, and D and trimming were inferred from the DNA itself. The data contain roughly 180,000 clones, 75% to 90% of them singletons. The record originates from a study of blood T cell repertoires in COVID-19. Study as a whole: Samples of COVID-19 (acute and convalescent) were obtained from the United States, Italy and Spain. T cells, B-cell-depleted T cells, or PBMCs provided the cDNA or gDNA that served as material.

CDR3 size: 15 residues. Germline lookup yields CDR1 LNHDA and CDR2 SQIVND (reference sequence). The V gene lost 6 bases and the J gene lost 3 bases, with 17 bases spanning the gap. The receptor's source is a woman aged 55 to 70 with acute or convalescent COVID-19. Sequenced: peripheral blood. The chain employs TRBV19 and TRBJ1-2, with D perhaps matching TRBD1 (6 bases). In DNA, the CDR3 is TGTGCCAGTAGGGCCTCGGGGGGCGCATACTATGGCTACACCTTC. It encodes CASRASGGAYYGYTF.